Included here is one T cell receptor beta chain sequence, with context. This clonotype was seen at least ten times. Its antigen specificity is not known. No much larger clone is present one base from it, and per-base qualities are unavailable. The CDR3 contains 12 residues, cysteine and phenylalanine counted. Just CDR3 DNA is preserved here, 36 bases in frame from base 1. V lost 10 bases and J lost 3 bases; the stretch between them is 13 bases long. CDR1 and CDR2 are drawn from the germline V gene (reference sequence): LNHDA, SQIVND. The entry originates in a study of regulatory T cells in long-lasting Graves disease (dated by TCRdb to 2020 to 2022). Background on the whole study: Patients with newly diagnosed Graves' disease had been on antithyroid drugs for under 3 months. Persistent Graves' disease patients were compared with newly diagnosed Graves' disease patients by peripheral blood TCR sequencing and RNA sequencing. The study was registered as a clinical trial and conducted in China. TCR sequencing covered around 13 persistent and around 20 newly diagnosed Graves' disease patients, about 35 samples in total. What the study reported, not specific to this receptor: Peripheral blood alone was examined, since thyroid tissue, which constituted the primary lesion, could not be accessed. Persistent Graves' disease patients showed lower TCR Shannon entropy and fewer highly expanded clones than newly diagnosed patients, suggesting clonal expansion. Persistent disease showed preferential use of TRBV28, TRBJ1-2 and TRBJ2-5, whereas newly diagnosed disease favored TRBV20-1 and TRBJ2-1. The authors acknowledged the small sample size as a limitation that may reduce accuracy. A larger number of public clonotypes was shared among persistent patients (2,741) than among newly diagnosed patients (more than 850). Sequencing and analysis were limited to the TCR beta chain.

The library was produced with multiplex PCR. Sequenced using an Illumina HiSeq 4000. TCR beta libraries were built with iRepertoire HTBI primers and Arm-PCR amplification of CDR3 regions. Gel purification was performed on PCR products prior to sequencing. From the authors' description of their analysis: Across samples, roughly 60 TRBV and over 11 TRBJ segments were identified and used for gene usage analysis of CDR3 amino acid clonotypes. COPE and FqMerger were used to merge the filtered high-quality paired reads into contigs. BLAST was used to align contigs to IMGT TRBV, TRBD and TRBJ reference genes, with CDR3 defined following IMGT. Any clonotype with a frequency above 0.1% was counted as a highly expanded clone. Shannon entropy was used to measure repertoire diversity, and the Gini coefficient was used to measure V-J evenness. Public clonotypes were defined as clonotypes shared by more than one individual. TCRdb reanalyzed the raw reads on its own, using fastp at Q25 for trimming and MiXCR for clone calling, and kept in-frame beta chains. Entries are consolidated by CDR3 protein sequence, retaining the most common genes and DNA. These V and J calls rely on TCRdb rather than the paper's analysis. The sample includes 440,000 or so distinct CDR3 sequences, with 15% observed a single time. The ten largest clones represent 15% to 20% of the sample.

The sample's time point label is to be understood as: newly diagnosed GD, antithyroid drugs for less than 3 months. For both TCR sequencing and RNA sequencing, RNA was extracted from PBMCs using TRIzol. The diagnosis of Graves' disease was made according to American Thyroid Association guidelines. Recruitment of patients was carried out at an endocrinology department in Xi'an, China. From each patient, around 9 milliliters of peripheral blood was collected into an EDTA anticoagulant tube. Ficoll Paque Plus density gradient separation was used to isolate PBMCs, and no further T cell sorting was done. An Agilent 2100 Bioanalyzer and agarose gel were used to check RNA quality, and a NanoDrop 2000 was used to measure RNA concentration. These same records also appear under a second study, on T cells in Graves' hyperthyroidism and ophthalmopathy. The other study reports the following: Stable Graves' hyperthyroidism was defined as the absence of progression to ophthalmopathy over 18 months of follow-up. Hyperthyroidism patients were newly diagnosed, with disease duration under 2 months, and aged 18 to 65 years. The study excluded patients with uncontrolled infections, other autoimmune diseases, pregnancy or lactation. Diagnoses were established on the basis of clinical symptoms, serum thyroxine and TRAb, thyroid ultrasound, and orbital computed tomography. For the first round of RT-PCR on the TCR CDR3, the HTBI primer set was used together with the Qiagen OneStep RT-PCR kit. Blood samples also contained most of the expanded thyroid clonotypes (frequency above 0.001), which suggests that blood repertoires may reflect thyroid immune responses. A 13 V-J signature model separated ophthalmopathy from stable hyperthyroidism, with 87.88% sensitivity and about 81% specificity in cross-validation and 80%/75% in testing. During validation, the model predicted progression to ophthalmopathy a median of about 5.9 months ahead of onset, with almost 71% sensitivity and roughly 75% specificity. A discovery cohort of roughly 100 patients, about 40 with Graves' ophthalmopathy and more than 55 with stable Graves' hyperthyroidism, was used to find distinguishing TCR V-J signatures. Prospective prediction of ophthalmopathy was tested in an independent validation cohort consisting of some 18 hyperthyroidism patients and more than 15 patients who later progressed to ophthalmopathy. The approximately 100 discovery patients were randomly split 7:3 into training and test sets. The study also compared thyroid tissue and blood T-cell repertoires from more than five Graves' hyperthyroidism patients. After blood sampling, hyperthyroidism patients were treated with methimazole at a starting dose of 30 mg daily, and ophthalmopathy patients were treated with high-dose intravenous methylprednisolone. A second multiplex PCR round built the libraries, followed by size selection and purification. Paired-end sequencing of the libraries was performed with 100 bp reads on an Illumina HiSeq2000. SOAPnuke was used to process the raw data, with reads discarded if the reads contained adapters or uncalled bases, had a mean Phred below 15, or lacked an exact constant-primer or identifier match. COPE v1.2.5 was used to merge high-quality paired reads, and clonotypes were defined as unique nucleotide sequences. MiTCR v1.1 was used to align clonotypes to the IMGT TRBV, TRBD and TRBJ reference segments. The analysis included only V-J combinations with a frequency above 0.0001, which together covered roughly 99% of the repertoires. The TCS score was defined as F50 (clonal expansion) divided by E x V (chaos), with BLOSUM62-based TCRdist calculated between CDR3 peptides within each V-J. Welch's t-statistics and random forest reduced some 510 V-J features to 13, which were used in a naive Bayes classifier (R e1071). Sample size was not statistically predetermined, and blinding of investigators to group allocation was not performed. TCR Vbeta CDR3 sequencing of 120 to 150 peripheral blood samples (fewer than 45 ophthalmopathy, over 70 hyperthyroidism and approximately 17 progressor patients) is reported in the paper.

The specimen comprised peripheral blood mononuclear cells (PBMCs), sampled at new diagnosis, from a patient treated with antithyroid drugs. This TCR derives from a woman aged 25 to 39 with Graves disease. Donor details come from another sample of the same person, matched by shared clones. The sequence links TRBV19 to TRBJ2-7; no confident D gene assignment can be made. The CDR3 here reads CATSAQNYEQYF. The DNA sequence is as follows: TGTGCCACCTCCGCTCAGAACTACGAGCAGTACTTC.